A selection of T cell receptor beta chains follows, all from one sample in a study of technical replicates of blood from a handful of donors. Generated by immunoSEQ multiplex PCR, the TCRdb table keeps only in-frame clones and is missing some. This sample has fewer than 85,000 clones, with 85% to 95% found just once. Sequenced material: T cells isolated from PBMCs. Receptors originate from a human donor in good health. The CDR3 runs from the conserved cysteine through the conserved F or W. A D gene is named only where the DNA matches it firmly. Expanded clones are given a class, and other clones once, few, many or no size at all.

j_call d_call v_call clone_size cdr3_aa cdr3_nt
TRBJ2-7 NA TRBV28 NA CASSSLAIEQYF TGTGCCAGCAGTTCCCTAGCGATCGAGCAGTACTTC
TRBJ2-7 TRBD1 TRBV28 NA CASSGGQSWQYF TGTGCCAGCAGTGGGGGACAGTCCTGGCAGTACTTC
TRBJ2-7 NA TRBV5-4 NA CASSLRGADYEQYF TGTGCCAGCAGCTTGCGGGGGGCGGACTACGAGCAGTACTTC
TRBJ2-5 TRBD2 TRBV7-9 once CASSLQGLAGLGETQYF TGTGCCAGCAGCCTCCAAGGACTAGCGGGGCTGGGGGAGACCCAGTACTTC
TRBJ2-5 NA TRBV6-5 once CASRPRGVGETQYF TGTGCCAGCAGGCCCAGGGGGGTGGGAGAGACCCAGTACTTC
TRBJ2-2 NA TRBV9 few CASSSRSIGTGEIAGELFF TGTGCCAGCAGCTCACGTAGTATCGGTACGGGAGAAATCGCCGGGGAGCTGTTTTTT
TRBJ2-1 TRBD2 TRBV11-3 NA CASSGQGLAGIGEQFF TGTGCCAGCAGCGGGCAGGGACTAGCGGGGATTGGGGAGCAGTTCTTC
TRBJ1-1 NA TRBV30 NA CAWSVVPWGKGENTEAFF TGTGCCTGGAGTGTTGTTCCCTGGGGAAAAGGGGAGAACACTGAAGCTTTCTTT
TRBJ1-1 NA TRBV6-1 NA CASSDRENTEAFF TGTGCCAGCAGTGACAGGGAGAACACTGAAGCTTTCTTT
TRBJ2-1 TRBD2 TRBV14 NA CASSQELAKDYNEQFF TGTGCCAGCAGCCAAGAACTAGCGAAAGATTACAATGAGCAGTTCTTC
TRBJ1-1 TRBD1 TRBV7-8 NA CASRDKGQLVTFF TGTGCCAGCAGGGACAAGGGACAGCTCGTAACTTTCTTT
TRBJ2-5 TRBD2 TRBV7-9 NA CASSLQLAGTRGETQYF TGTGCCAGCAGCTTACAGCTAGCGGGTACAAGAGGGGAGACCCAGTACTTC
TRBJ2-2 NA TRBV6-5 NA CASRRGDTGELFF TGTGCCAGCAGACGGGGAGACACCGGGGAGCTGTTTTTT
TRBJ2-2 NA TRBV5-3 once CARSLRRAWGGELFF TGTGCCAGAAGCTTGCGCAGGGCCTGGGGCGGGGAGCTGTTTTTT
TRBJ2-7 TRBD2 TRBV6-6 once CASSQGLAGAYEQYF TGTGCCAGCAGCCAAGGACTAGCGGGAGCCTACGAGCAGTACTTC
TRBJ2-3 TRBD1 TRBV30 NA CAWKQGPSTDTQYF TGTGCCTGGAAACAGGGGCCTAGCACAGATACGCAGTATTTT
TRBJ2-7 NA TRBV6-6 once CASMGEDEQYF TGTGCCAGCATGGGGGAGGACGAGCAGTACTTC
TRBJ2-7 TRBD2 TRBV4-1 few CASSRIFIAGGDEQYF TGCGCCAGCAGCCGAATTTTTATAGCGGGAGGGGACGAGCAGTACTTC